What follows describes a single T cell receptor (beta chain). No antigen is known for it. Base quality data are lacking; no much larger clone is found one base away. CDR1 is given as SGHDT and CDR2 as YYEEEE, both from the germline V gene. V was cut back by 4 bases and J by 3 bases, leaving a gap of 15 bases between them. Including cysteine and phenylalanine, the CDR3 has 15 amino acids. Of all the DNA, just the CDR3 is kept, 45 bases in frame from base 1. This entry comes from a study of blood T cells in healthy people across ages (dated by TCRdb to about 2015). Broadly, across the study: In model experiments, roughly one uniquely barcoded TCR beta cDNA molecule per two T cells was captured by template switching. The study measured age-related changes in TCR beta repertoire diversity using deep sequencing normalized with unique cDNA molecular identifiers. The donors were divided into four age groups: young (average approximately 16 years), middle-aged (approximately 39), aged (about 60) and long-lived (roughly 86). To avoid experimental bias, donors of different ages were randomly spread across the sequencing lanes. For two donors (one aged 18 to 29 and one aged 80 or older), the study analyzed two additional independent replicas of 1 million unique cDNA reads from the same blood draw.

The donors were roughly 40 Caucasian individuals from Russia, aged 6 to 90 years, who were systemically healthy. Each donor gave ten milliliters of peripheral blood, collected into EDTA-treated Vacutainer tubes. PBMCs were isolated by Ficoll-Paque density-gradient centrifugation, with at least 6.5 million obtained per sample. Trizol reagent was used to extract total RNA from PBMCs, with at least 5 micrograms per sample. For every donor, an aliquot of PBMCs went through flow cytometry to measure the percentages of naive CD45RAhigh/CD27high T cells. Overall study results and their limits: The long-lived group showed more naive CD4+ T cells, fewer expanded clones and increased TCR diversity than the aged group, suggesting age selection. As age increased, observed TCR beta diversity per million T cells dropped in a roughly linear way, and a significant reduction was already evident by age about 36. The CMV infection status of donors was not known, potentially confounding age-related changes in expanded clonotypes. Estimates of total diversity based on one million sequenced T cells were regarded as lower bounds and as underestimates. The percentage of naive T cells measured by flow cytometry correlated strongly with observed TCR beta diversity. Since profiling was done on bulk unsorted PBMCs, naive and antigen-experienced compartments could not be conclusively compared.

Receptors were amplified or captured by 5' RACE. Sequencing took place on an Illumina HiSeq 2500. The second PCR ran for about 6 to 12 cycles and used a J-beta primer mix along with a sample-barcoded 5' primer. Each TCR beta cDNA molecule received a unique molecular identifier from a template-switch 5' adaptor carrying 12 random nucleotides. Each sample yielded at least 2.5 million CDR3-containing paired-end reads. First-strand cDNA synthesis was performed from all RNA using the Mint cDNA synthesis kit, with priming by a TRBC-specific oligonucleotide. After uracil-DNA glycosylase treatment, a first 18-cycle PCR used universal primers M1SS and BC2_uni_R on all cDNA. Per the authors' processing: Each sample was normalized by randomly selecting 1 million high-quality reads, each carrying a distinct molecular identifier. Instead of being binned into consensus sequences, reads with shared molecular identifiers were discarded. CDR3 identification, clonotype clustering and error correction used MiTCR with a Q25 quality threshold and the strictest error-elimination algorithm. Lower-bound total TCR beta diversity was estimated with a nonparametric unseen species model using Euler transformation. Clones were called with MiXCR by TCRdb after fastp trimmed the public reads at Q25, and only in-frame beta chains were retained. One record per CDR3 amino acid sequence lists the most common genes and DNA. These V and J calls originate from TCRdb's pipeline instead of the authors' own analysis. Present in this sample are approximately 850,000 distinct CDR3 sequences, 58% of which were seen just once. The biggest ten clones account for around 20% of the sample.

The TCR comes from a man aged 25-40 years in good health. The material sequenced was blood. The chain uses TRBV5-6 and TRBJ2-3, and possibly TRBD2, on 7 matching bases. DNA sequence: TGTGCCAGCAGCGTTTCACAGGGACTAACAGATACGCAGTATTTT. Its product reads: CASSVSQGLTDTQYF.